Below are 23 T cell receptor beta chains sequenced from a single sample in a study of PD-1 blockade in mismatch repair-deficient tumors. Some clones are missing from TCRdb's copy, which holds only in-frame ones; the method was immunoSEQ multiplex PCR. The sample has 15,000 or so clones; 80% to 85% are singletons. Specimen: PBMCs, collected 4 weeks after starting pembrolizumab. The source of these receptors is an adult with mismatch repair-deficient cancer.

CDR3 amino acids: CASSPPTGTGYNEQFF. The CDR3 DNA reads as TGTGCCAGCAGTCCCCCAACCGGGACAGGCTACAATGAGCAGTTCTTC. The rearrangement joins TRBV28 to TRBJ2-1, with TRBD1 matching over 8 bases. This CDR3 spans 16 amino acids. V dropped 5 bases and J dropped 3; count of bases not matched to a gene: 9. From germline, CDR1 is MDHEN and CDR2 SYDVKM.

This chain joins TRBV11-3 and TRBJ2-1, with D hard to call. This CDR3 contains 17 residues. Trimming left V 4 bases short and J 0 bases short, with 16 bases between. Germline CDR1 is SGHNT and CDR2 is YENEEA. For the CDR3, the DNA is TGTGCCAGCAGCTCTTTTGATCGGCGGAGCTCCTACAATGAGCAGTTCTTC. As protein: CASSSFDRRSSYNEQFF. Full variable domain (rest looked up from reference TRBV11-3 and TRBJ2-1): EAGVVQSPRYKIIEKKQPVAFWCNPISGHNTLYWYLQNLGQGPELLIRYENEEAVDDSQLPKDRFSAERLKGVDSTLKIQPAELGDSAVYLCASSSFDRRSSYNEQFFGPGTRLTVL.

This chain uses TRBV29-1 with TRBJ1-4, with D perhaps matching TRBD1 (6 bases). The CDR3 consists of 15 residues. Trimming left V 7 bases short and J 0 bases short, with 15 bases between. CDR1 and CDR2 (germline): SQVTM, ANQGSEA. CDR3 coding DNA: TGCAGCGCCGCTGGGGAGGGGGCAACTAATGAAAAACTGTTTTTT. Amino acids: CSAAGEGATNEKLFF.

In this sample, this clone turned up a few times. This rearrangement joins TRBV18 to TRBJ2-7; D possibly corresponds to TRBD2 (5 bases). Trimming shortened V by 4 bases and J by 2 bases, and 15 bases separated the two germline ends. Germline V gives CDR1 KGHSH, CDR2 LQKENI. There are 15 residues in the CDR3. The CDR3 nucleotides are TGTGCCAGCTCACTCCCTGGACTGTATACCTACGAGCAGTACTTC. This gives the protein CASSLPGLYTYEQYF.

The chain is built from TRBV25-1 and TRBJ2-1; TRBD2 is a possible D gene (7 bases). There are 15 residues in the CDR3. Germline V gives CDR1 MGHDK, CDR2 SYGVNS. V gave up 5 bases and J gave up 4 bases, with 15 bases separating them. CDR3 in amino acids: CASSHRAGAYNEQFF. For the CDR3, the DNA is TGTGCCAGCAGTCACCGGGCGGGGGCATACAATGAGCAGTTCTTC.

The chain couples TRBV5-1 to TRBJ2-7, with D tentatively TRBD1 (6 bases). Germline CDR1 SGHRS, CDR2 YFSETQ. V lost 0 bases and J lost 4, with 11 bases in between. CDR3 length: 14 residues. The CDR3 reads CASSLGDTNYEQYF. Written as DNA, the CDR3 is TGCGCCAGCAGCTTGGGGGACACAAATTACGAGCAGTACTTC. The entire variable domain, with the rest obtained from reference TRBV5-1 and TRBJ2-7, is as follows: KAGVTQTPRYLIKTRGQQVTLSCSPISGHRSVSWYQQTPGQGLQFLFEYFSETQRNKGNFPGRFSGRQFSNSRSEMNVSTLELGDSALYLCASSLGDTNYEQYFGPGTRLTVT.

The chain employs TRBV19 and TRBJ2-5, with D possibly matching TRBD2 (6 bases). The germline V and J ends were trimmed by 0 bases and 5 bases, with 7 bases remaining between them. This CDR3 has 13 amino acids. Germline CDR1 LNHDA, CDR2 SQIVND (reference sequence). As DNA, the CDR3 is TGTGCCAGTAGTATAGATCGGGGGGAGACCCAGTACTTC. Translating it yields CASSIDRGETQYF.

In DNA form, the CDR3 reads TGTGCCAGCAGCTTTGGACAGGGAGGGAACTATGGCTACACCTTC. Its protein product is CASSFGQGGNYGYTF. This chain links TRBV7-8 with TRBJ1-2; 8 bases match TRBD1. CDR1 and CDR2 from the germline V gene are SGHVS and FQNEAQ. The CDR3 length is 15 residues. Losses at the gene ends were 3 bases for V and 2 bases for J; bases not matched to a gene: 5.

This clone has just a few counts. The chain carries TRBV7-3 and TRBJ2-6, with a tentative D call TRBD2 (7 bases). V was clipped by 5 bases and J by 0 bases, with 20 bases between them. Germline V gene lookup returns CDR1 SGHTA and CDR2 FQGTGA. The CDR3 covers 19 residues. As DNA, the CDR3 is TGTGCCAGCAGCCGTGGGAGGGGGGGGTCCGACTCTGGGGCCAACGTCCTGACTTTC. Amino acid sequence: CASSRGRGGSDSGANVLTF.

The chain joins TRBV5-1 to TRBJ1-6, with 8 bases matching TRBD1. Trimming took 0 bases from V and 8 from J; bases not matched to a gene: 4. CDR3 length: 15 residues. Looked up from germline, CDR1 is SGHRS and CDR2 is YFSETQ. CDR3 region: CASSLAGGADSPLHF. CDR3 in DNA: TGCGCCAGCAGCTTGGCAGGGGGCGCGGATTCACCCCTCCACTTT.

This rearrangement joins TRBV19 to TRBJ2-7, with 14 positions matching TRBD2. With 5 bases clipped from V and 2 bases from J, the junction kept 5 bases outside the gene matches. Per the germline V gene, CDR1 is LNHDA and CDR2 is SQIVND (reference sequence). The CDR3 has 16 residues. CDR3 in DNA: TGTGCCAGTAGTGCCCGGACTAGCGGGAGGACCTACGAGCAGTACTTC. This encodes CASSARTSGRTYEQYF.

The chain carries TRBV13 and TRBJ2-3; TRBD2 is a possible D gene (5 bases). Between the trimmed V and J ends, which lost 5 bases and 3 bases, there was a span of 18 bases. Looked up from germline, CDR1 is PRHDT and CDR2 is FYEKMQ (reference sequence). The length of the CDR3 is 16 residues. The CDR3 DNA reads TGTGCCAGCAGCCCTGCTCGCGCGGGCCTGACAGATACGCAGTATTTT. The encoded protein is CASSPARAGLTDTQYF.

The rearrangement uses TRBV6-6 and TRBJ1-3, with a tentative D call TRBD1 (6 bases). This CDR3 is 16 amino acids long. Germline V gene lookup returns CDR1 MNHNY and CDR2 SVGAGI (reference sequence). Trimming shortened V by 5 bases and J by 3 bases, and 17 bases separated the two germline ends. DNA for the CDR3: TGTGCCAGCAGTCTTCCCCAGGACAGTGGTGGAAACACCATATATTTT. Translation: CASSLPQDSGGNTIYF.

This clone has a handful of counts. V usage is TRBV27 and J usage is TRBJ2-7; 12 bases map to TRBD2. Germline CDR1 MNHEY, CDR2 SMNVEV (reference sequence). The CDR3 length is 14 residues. Trimming removed 6 bases from V and 2 bases from J; junction bases left unmatched: 2. Written as DNA, the CDR3 is TGTGCCAGCAGCCGGACTAGCGGGGCCTACGAGCAGTACTTC. Encoded protein: CASSRTSGAYEQYF.

The chain is built from TRBV28 and TRBJ2-5; 9 nucleotides match TRBD2. The ends lost 3 bases at V and 5 bases at J; junction bases unmatched: 10. This CDR3 is built from 16 residues. Germline CDR1 reads MDHEN; CDR2 reads SYDVKM. CDR3 residues: CASSFSAGGLKETQYF. The CDR3 DNA follows: TGTGCCAGCAGTTTTTCCGCGGGAGGGCTTAAGGAGACCCAGTACTTC.

As DNA, the CDR3 is TGTGCCAGCAGTTACGCAGTAGGGGACACTGAAGCTTTCTTT. Translating gives CASSYAVGDTEAFF. The chain joins TRBV6-6 to TRBJ1-1; tentatively, D is TRBD1 (5 bases). Germline CDR1 is MNHNY and CDR2 is SVGAGI (reference sequence). The CDR3 extends over 14 amino acids. V lost 2 bases and J 3 bases, leaving 10 bases between the germline ends.

The V call is TRBV27, the J call TRBJ1-1; 10 positions match TRBD1. The CDR3 runs 14 residues. V shed 8 bases, J shed 3 bases, and the junction held 6 bases outside the gene matches. Germline V gene sequence: CDR1 MNHEY, CDR2 SMNVEV (reference sequence). The CDR3 DNA is TGTGCCAGCCGTAACGGACAGGGGGACACTGAAGCTTTCTTT. It specifies CASRNGQGDTEAFF.

The gene calls are TRBV28 and TRBJ2-7; 8 positions match TRBD1. V lost 4 bases to trimming and J lost 2 bases; unmatched junction nucleotides: 7. The CDR3 covers 15 residues. Germline CDR1 MDHEN, CDR2 SYDVKM. CDR3 sequence: CASSSAGTGTYEQYF. As DNA, the CDR3 is TGTGCCAGCAGTTCCGCCGGGACAGGTACCTACGAGCAGTACTTC.

This chain links TRBV7-2 with TRBJ2-3; 9 bases fit TRBD2. Germline values: CDR1 SGHTA, CDR2 FQGNSA. The CDR3 totals 15 residues. V dropped 10 bases and J dropped 4; count of bases not matched to a gene: 12. CDR3 sequence: CATRPPAGGPDTQYF. The CDR3 DNA follows: TGTGCCACTCGCCCACCAGCGGGAGGACCAGATACGCAGTATTTT.

In this sample, this clone turned up a few times. This chain uses TRBV18 with TRBJ2-7; 8 bases align to TRBD2. The CDR3 spans 15 residues. From germline, CDR1 is KGHSH and CDR2 LQKENI. The V and J ends lost 0 bases and 4 bases, in that order; junction bases with no gene match: 5. The CDR3 bases are TGTGCCAGCTCACCACCCACGGGAGGGTCTTACGAGCAGTACTTC. Its translation is CASSPPTGGSYEQYF. The full variable domain, completed using reference TRBV18 and TRBJ2-7, is NAGVMQNPRHLVRRRGQEARLRCSPMKGHSHVYWYRQLPEEGLKFMVYLQKENIIDESGMPKERFSAEFPKEGPSILRIQQVVRGDSAAYFCASSPPTGGSYEQYFGPGTRLTVT.

The V gene is TRBV19, the J gene TRBJ2-6, with D tentatively TRBD2 (6 bases). V lost 5 bases and J lost 1, with 12 bases in between. CDR1 and CDR2 from the germline V gene are LNHDA and SQIVND (reference sequence). CDR3 length equals 16 residues. This CDR3 is CASSSEGTSGANVLTF. The CDR3 nucleotides are TGTGCCAGTAGTTCGGAGGGGACTTCTGGGGCCAACGTCCTGACTTTC.

The V call is TRBV28, the J call TRBJ1-6; the match to TRBD1 covers 9 bases. The J segment lost 7 bases and the V segment lost 6 bases, leaving 10 bases of the junction unmatched. CDR1 MDHEN and CDR2 SYDVKM come from the germline V gene. This CDR3 contains 16 residues. The CDR3 DNA follows: TGTGCCAGCAGGCCGGGACAGGGACTCGGAAATTCACCCCTCCACTTT. This encodes CASRPGQGLGNSPLHF. The full variable domain, its missing parts supplied by reference TRBV28 and TRBJ1-6, is DVKVTQSSRYLVKRTGEKVFLECVQDMDHENMFWYRQDPGLGLRLIYFSYDVKMKEKGDIPEGYSVSREKKERFSLILESASTNQTSMYLCASRPGQGLGNSPLHFGNGTRLTVT.

J is TRBJ2-1 and V is TRBV11-3; weak D call: TRBD2 (5 bases). CDR1 SGHNT and CDR2 YENEEA come from the germline V gene. The ends were cut back, 2 bases at V and 0 bases at J, with 8 bases in the middle. The length of the CDR3 is 15 residues. The CDR3 DNA reads TGTGCCAGCAGCTTATGGACTTCCTCCTACAATGAGCAGTTCTTC. This gives the protein CASSLWTSSYNEQFF.